This T cell receptor (beta chain) comes out of a study of blood T cells in healthy people across ages. Using a J-beta primer mix together with a sample-barcoded 5' primer, a second PCR was run for about 6 to 11 cycles. Unique molecular identifiers of 12 random nucleotides labeled each cDNA. TCRdb fed the 5' RACE reads into MiXCR, producing one record per CDR3 protein. The sample has fewer than 750,000 distinct CDR3 sequences, around 50% seen once. On this clonotype: Its antigen is still unknown.

Regarding the study as a whole: For the donors, CMV status was unknown and possibly confounded expanded clonotype changes.

No fewer than 6 million PBMCs went into each sample. The TCR sequence derives from an older man in good health. Sequenced sample: blood.

CDR3 sequence (DNA): TGCGCCAGCAGCTTGACAGGGAGTTTCACTGAAGCTTTCTTT. Its protein is CASSLTGSFTEAFF. The chain employs TRBV5-1 and TRBJ1-1; possible D gene TRBD1, 6 bases. Germline CDR1 reads SGHRS; CDR2 reads YFSETQ. CDR3 length: 14 amino acids. V lost 1 base and J 4 bases, leaving 11 bases between the germline ends.